Given below is one T cell receptor beta chain in context. The antigen is unknown. Per individual sample, about 10^5 TCR templates were assayed. Clones were sequenced by immunoSEQ multiplex PCR, and TCRdb holds only the in-frame ones, with some missing. This sample yields 95,000 to 110,000 clones, of which more than 85% are seen a single time; 0.55% to 0.7% belongs to the top ten. The data were taken from a study of siplizumab effects on memory and regulatory T cells. General study points: The alloreactive clones that mapped to unstimulated subsets made up only a minor fraction. Contribution to the alloresponse seemed major for naive T cells, which also seemed more diverse than memory cells.

Sequencing was performed on Tregs sorted from blood. The clonotype originates from a human donor in good health.

The DNA for the CDR3 is TGTGCCAGCAGCATCCCAGGGGGCACTTACTCTGGAAACACCATATATTTT. As protein: CASSIPGGTYSGNTIYF. This chain uses TRBV11-2 with TRBJ1-3; the match to TRBD1 covers 8 bases. Unmatched junction bases numbered 9, after V lost 5 bases and J lost 0 bases. This CDR3 has 17 amino acids. CDR1 is SGHAT, CDR2 FQNNGV, per germline.